Listed here are 21 T cell receptor beta chains from one sample, sequenced in a study of T cell responses to AZD1222 COVID-19 vaccine. Produced via immunoSEQ multiplex PCR; TCRdb's table is partial and in-frame only. This table holds 150,000 to 180,000 clones, about nine tenths found once. The sample consisted of peripheral blood, taken on day 0 of AZD1222 vaccination. The receptor source for this set is an adult in good health.

This chain uses TRBV7-2 with TRBJ2-7, with 8 bases identical to TRBD1. This CDR3 has 15 amino acids. V shed 5 bases and J 3 bases; nucleotides not matched to a gene: 9. The germline V gene has CDR1 SGHTA and CDR2 FQGNSA. This chain's CDR3 is CASSLDGTGVYEQYF. CDR3 nucleotide sequence: TGTGCCAGCAGCCTAGACGGGACAGGAGTCTACGAGCAGTACTTC. Variable domain in full (rest from reference TRBV7-2 and TRBJ2-7): GAGVSQSPSNKVTEKGKDVELRCDPISGHTALYWYRQSLGQGLEFLIYFQGNSAPDKSGLPSDRFSAERTGGSVSTLTIQRTQQEDSAVYLCASSLDGTGVYEQYFGPGTRLTVT.

The chain uses TRBV5-6 and TRBJ1-2; D gene uncertain. The germline V gene encodes CDR1 SGHDT and CDR2 YYEEEE. CDR3 size: 19 residues. V was trimmed by 3 bases and J by 0 bases, leaving 24 bases between them. The CDR3 DNA reads as TGTGCCAGCAGCTACATGGAATTCCGAAGTCAGGAAGCTAACTATGGCTACACCTTC. This encodes CASSYMEFRSQEANYGYTF. The full variable domain, with the rest looked up from reference TRBV5-6 and TRBJ1-2, is DAGVTQSPTHLIKTRGQQVTLRCSPKSGHDTVSWYQQALGQGPQFIFQYYEEEERQRGNFPDRFSGHQFPNYSSELNVNALLLGDSALYLCASSYMEFRSQEANYGYTFGSGTRLTVV.

The chain links TRBV5-4 to TRBJ2-1; tentatively, D is TRBD2 (5 bases). CDR1 is SGHNT, CDR2 YYREEE, per germline (reference sequence). This CDR3 spans 15 amino acids. V lost 4 bases, J lost 0 bases, and 11 bases lay in between. CDR3: CASSRVGSSYNEQFF. The CDR3, as DNA: TGTGCCAGCAGCCGCGTTGGGAGCTCCTACAATGAGCAGTTCTTC.

The V gene is TRBV5-1, the J gene TRBJ1-1, with D hard to call. Between the trimmed V and J ends, which lost 2 bases and 5 bases, there was a span of 16 bases. The CDR3 length is 15 residues. Germline loops: CDR1 SGHRS, CDR2 YFSETQ. The CDR3 protein is CASSFRYWIDTEAFF. DNA of the CDR3: TGCGCCAGCAGCTTCAGGTATTGGATTGATACTGAAGCTTTCTTT.

The chain has TRBV5-6 and TRBJ1-2; no definite D call. The germline gives CDR1 SGHDT, CDR2 YYEEEE. CDR3 length: 14 amino acids. Trimming took off 4 bases at V and 6 bases at J, with 16 bases between the two ends. In nucleotides, the CDR3 is TGTGCCAGCAGCCTGGGGTACAAGGTGGATGGCTACACCTTC. Translating it yields CASSLGYKVDGYTF.

This sequence joins TRBV28 and TRBJ2-2; 9 nucleotides match TRBD2. The junction had 4 bases not matched to a gene; V was cut back by 4 bases and J by 4 bases. There are 15 residues in the CDR3. Germline V gene lookup returns CDR1 MDHEN and CDR2 SYDVKM. The CDR3: CASSSGGRATGELFF. In nucleotides, the CDR3 is TGTGCCAGCAGTTCCGGCGGGAGGGCCACCGGGGAGCTGTTTTTT.

The V gene is TRBV19, the J gene TRBJ1-1, with 9 positions matching TRBD1. Germline loops: CDR1 LNHDA, CDR2 SQIVND (reference sequence). The CDR3 consists of 15 residues. The trim removed 6 bases at V and 1 base at J, leaving 6 bases unmatched. CDR3 DNA sequence: TGTGCCAGTAGGGGACAGGGTCTTGGGAACACTGAAGCTTTCTTT. This codes for CASRGQGLGNTEAFF.

This rearrangement joins TRBV7-9 to TRBJ1-1; the D gene is possibly TRBD1 (6 bases). CDR1 SEHNR and CDR2 FQNEAQ come from the germline V gene (reference sequence). CDR3 length: 14 residues. Deletions cut 5 bases from V and 4 bases from J, with 14 bases between. CDR3 sequence reads: CASSTSDSGTEAFF. The CDR3 nucleotides are TGTGCCAGCAGCACGTCGGACAGTGGCACTGAAGCTTTCTTT.

Written as DNA, the CDR3 is TGTGCCAGCAGCCAAGCCACTAGCGGGAGTCTTGATGAGCAGTTCTTC. Translating gives CASSQATSGSLDEQFF. The chain links TRBV14 to TRBJ2-1; 11 bases are a match to TRBD2. The CDR3 is made up of 16 amino acids. Germline V gives CDR1 SGHDN, CDR2 FVKESK. J gave up 8 bases and V 1 base, and 7 bases lay outside the gene matches.

The V and J genes are TRBV11-2 and TRBJ2-1; TRBD2 is a possible D gene (5 bases). V was cut by 5 bases and J by 4 bases, with 18 bases left in between. The germline V gene encodes CDR1 SGHAT and CDR2 FQNNGV. The CDR3 extends over 16 amino acids. The CDR3 DNA sequence: TGTGCCAGCAGCCCCAATACCGGGATCGCGTACAATGAGCAGTTCTTC. It yields the protein CASSPNTGIAYNEQFF.

The V gene is TRBV7-3, the J gene TRBJ1-1; possible D gene TRBD1, 6 bases. The CDR3 covers 13 residues. CDR1 and CDR2 from the germline V gene are SGHTA and FQGTGA. V was clipped by 5 bases and J by 2 bases, with 9 bases between them. This CDR3 reads CASSRQENTEAFF. CDR3 bases: TGTGCCAGCAGCCGACAGGAAAACACTGAAGCTTTCTTT.

This clone appeared once. This chain joins TRBV28 and TRBJ1-2; 7 nucleotides align to TRBD1. The V gene end was trimmed by 10 bases and the J gene end by 4 bases; junction bases not matched to a gene: 12. The germline V gene encodes CDR1 MDHEN and CDR2 SYDVKM. CDR3 length: 14 amino acids. CDR3 amino acids: CATKTGPLVYGYTF. The DNA for the CDR3 is TGTGCCACCAAGACAGGGCCTCTTGTCTATGGCTACACCTTC.

The chain employs TRBV28 and TRBJ1-2; TRBD1 matches 12 bases. Trimming removed 4 bases from V and 3 bases from J; junction bases left unmatched: 9. The CDR3 spans 17 residues. The germline CDR1 and CDR2 sequences are MDHEN and SYDVKM. The CDR3, as DNA: TGTGCCAGCAGTTACCGGGACAGGGGGCAAGGTGACTATGGCTACACCTTC. Its translation: CASSYRDRGQGDYGYTF.

J is TRBJ1-1 and V is TRBV5-1; D is uncertain. Trimming removed 7 bases at V and 0 bases at J, with 10 bases between. The CDR3 loop spans 13 amino acids. From germline, CDR1 is SGHRS and CDR2 YFSETQ. Here the CDR3 reads CASREDVNTEAFF. CDR3 bases: TGCGCCAGCCGTGAGGACGTGAACACTGAAGCTTTCTTT.

A word on this clone: The junction does not match germline at one end; this may be a read error. V gene TRBV5-4 combines with J gene TRBJ2-5; 9 bases match TRBD1. CDR3 length equals 15 residues. In germline, CDR1 is SGHNT, CDR2 YYREEE (reference sequence). In DNA, the CDR3 is TGTGCCAGTAAAGACAGGGGGTCTCCCCAAGGGACCCAGTACTTC. Translated, it gives CASKDRGSPQGTQYF.

The V gene is TRBV5-1, the J gene TRBJ2-3, with D perhaps matching TRBD1 or TRBD2 (6 bases each). The length of the CDR3 is 14 residues. CDR1 is SGHRS, CDR2 YFSETQ, per germline. V lost 0 bases, J lost 4 bases, and 9 bases lay in between. The CDR3 loop reads CASSLGGTSDTQYF. The CDR3 nucleotides are TGCGCCAGCAGCTTGGGCGGGACATCAGATACGCAGTATTTT. Supplemented by reference TRBV5-1 and TRBJ2-3, the full variable domain reads KAGVTQTPRYLIKTRGQQVTLSCSPISGHRSVSWYQQTPGQGLQFLFEYFSETQRNKGNFPGRFSGRQFSNSRSEMNVSTLELGDSALYLCASSLGGTSDTQYFGPGTRLTVL.

The rearrangement links TRBV4-1 to TRBJ1-4, with 7 bases fitting TRBD1. Germline lookup yields CDR1 MGHRA and CDR2 YSYEKL. This CDR3 has 16 amino acids. V shed 4 bases, J shed 3 bases, and the junction held 8 bases outside the gene matches. CDR3 residues: CASSRSQGQPNEKLFF. Written as DNA, the CDR3 is TGCGCCAGCAGCCGTAGTCAGGGACAGCCTAATGAAAAACTGTTTTTT.

J is TRBJ2-3 and V is TRBV7-3; 7 bases align to TRBD2. V gave up 4 bases and J gave up 4 bases; unmatched junction bases: 17. Germline assignment: CDR1 SGHTA and CDR2 FQGTGA. The CDR3 has 18 amino acids. Here the CDR3 reads CASSSRGTIREDPDTQYF. CDR3 sequence (DNA): TGTGCCAGCAGCTCGCGGGGAACAATCCGGGAGGACCCAGATACGCAGTATTTT.

The chain has TRBV27 and TRBJ2-7; TRBD1 agrees at 9 bases. The ends lost 3 bases at V and 1 base at J; junction bases unmatched: 4. The length of the CDR3 is 15 residues. Germline V gene sequence: CDR1 MNHEY, CDR2 SMNVEV (reference sequence). CDR3 nucleotide sequence: TGTGCCAGCAGTTTCACAGGGGGCCGATCCTACGAGCAGTACTTC. This translates into CASSFTGGRSYEQYF.

This chain links TRBV14 with TRBJ2-7; no clear D gene. The CDR3 runs 13 residues. The V end was cut by 2 bases, the J end by 3 bases, with 8 bases between. Looked up from germline, CDR1 is SGHDN and CDR2 is FVKESK. CDR3: CASSQSVVYEQYF. DNA of the CDR3: TGTGCCAGCAGCCAATCCGTTGTCTACGAGCAGTACTTC.

V is TRBV3-1 (or the pseudogene TRBV3-2) and J is TRBJ1-2; 10 bases line up with TRBD1. This CDR3 comprises 15 residues. Germline CDR1 LGHDT, CDR2 YNNKEL (reference sequence). V dropped 4 bases and J dropped 6; count of bases not matched to a gene: 8. CDR3 DNA: TGTGCCAGCAGCCGCCGTCCCGGGACAGGGGATGGCTACACCTTC. Residues: CASSRRPGTGDGYTF.